The subject of this entry is one TCR beta chain. Its matching antigen is unknown. The CDR3 runs to 15 residues. CDR1 SNHLY and CDR2 FYNNEI come from the germline V gene. After removal of 7 bases from V and 8 bases from J, the junction contained 14 bases not matched to a gene. The sample belongs to a study of cytomegalovirus exposure and HLA in healthy donors. As for the study in general: One earlier analysis, a look at around 170 million T cells, found about 100 million unique TCR beta sequences.

It was with 60 Vbeta and 13 Jbeta primers that the PCR ran. TCRdb keeps only in-frame clones here, not all; method: immunoSEQ multiplex PCR. In the table there are approximately 170,000 clones, around 85% of which are singletons. General study results and limits: An apparent linkage of common viral pathogens to several of the most significant clusters emerged in a later analysis.

Input material: PBMCs. This receptor was identified in a man aged 50 to 59 in good health and CMV-seropositive. V usage is TRBV2 and J usage is TRBJ1-2, with TRBD1 matching over 9 bases. The CDR3 DNA follows: TGTGCCAGCATCCCGATGGGGACAGGGAGTGACGGCTACACCTTC. It specifies CASIPMGTGSDGYTF. Complete variable domain (other parts from reference TRBV2 and TRBJ1-2): EPEVTQTPSHQVTQMGQEVILRCVPISNHLYFYWYRQILGQKVEFLVSFYNNEISEKSEIFDDQFSVERPDGSNFTLKIRSTKLEDSAMYFCASIPMGTGSDGYTFGSGTRLTVV.